This T cell receptor beta chain was sequenced during a study of pediatric ulcerative colitis. Findings and limits, study-wide: Compared with controls, ulcerative colitis showed greater blood-rectum clone sharing. A couple of rectal CDR3 clonotypes occurred in all ulcerative colitis patients. Some T cells in rectal biopsies may come from blood, especially with overt colitis. Repertoires came from total lymphocyte DNA, not specific subsets.

Method: immunoSEQ multiplex PCR; TCRdb's copy keeps in-frame clones and lacks some. The sample holds approximately 38,000 clones, 75% seen once. To note about this clone: Its antigen remains unknown.

During colonoscopy, one to two rectal pinch biopsies were collected. This clonotype originated in a boy under 18 with severe ulcerative colitis. The material sequenced was gut tissue.

This chain's CDR3 is CASTVGGDTPSYEQYF. CDR3 in DNA: TGTGCCAGCACCGTGGGAGGGGACACCCCATCCTACGAGCAGTACTTC. This rearrangement joins TRBV21-1 to TRBJ2-7; TRBD2 is the table's D call and was not checked against the DNA. TRBV21-1 is a recognized pseudogene. This CDR3 is built from 16 residues.